One and the same sample provided the 10 T cell receptor beta chains below, sequenced in a study of blood T cell repertoires in COVID-19 (dated by TCRdb to the early 2020s). To prepare the library, the immunoSEQ multiplex PCR assay was applied. TCRdb provides this immuneACCESS table in a form limited to in-frame rearrangements. Some clones are lacking; in checked studies, under half of them reflect an unresolved V gene, and why the rest are absent is not known. This sample holds about 130,000 clones; around 83% were observed only once. 10% to 15% of the sample comes from the top ten. Material: peripheral blood. These receptors were taken from a man aged 55 to 69 with acute or convalescent COVID-19.

The J gene is TRBJ2-3, the V gene TRBV24-1; TRBD2 agrees at 8 bases. The CDR3 is made up of 16 amino acids. Trimming at V came to 5 bases and at J to 3 bases, leaving 9 bases not matched to a gene. CDR1 is KGHDR and CDR2 is SFDVKD in the germline V gene. The CDR3 region is CATSVPTSVNTDTQYF. DNA of the CDR3: TGTGCCACCAGTGTCCCGACTAGCGTGAATACAGATACGCAGTATTTT.

This chain uses TRBV6-5 with TRBJ2-7; 8 nucleotides align to TRBD2. Germline loops: CDR1 MNHEY, CDR2 SVGAGI. V shed 6 bases and J 5 bases; nucleotides not matched to a gene: 12. The CDR3 totals 15 residues. The DNA for the CDR3 is TGTGCCAGCAGGGGGCCCGGACTAGCTTTCCACGAGCAGTACTTC. It encodes CASRGPGLAFHEQYF.

This clone was seen only a few times. J is TRBJ2-2 and V is TRBV30; D is ambiguous. This CDR3 region has 14 residues. The V gene's germline CDR1 is GTSNPN and CDR2 SVGIG (reference sequence). Deletions cut 3 bases from V and 1 base from J, with 9 bases between. CDR3 DNA: TGTGCCTGGAGCGCTAACTTGAACACCGGGGAGCTGTTTTTT. It translates to CAWSANLNTGELFF.

This clone was seen a handful of times. The chain joins TRBV12-3 or TRBV12-4 to TRBJ1-1; D call uncertain. The CDR3 totals 13 residues. V lost 6 bases, J lost 0 bases, and 8 bases lay in between. This CDR3 is CASSLFMNTEAFF. CDR3 nucleotides: TGTGCCAGCAGCCTATTCATGAACACTGAAGCTTTCTTT.

V is TRBV11-3 and J is TRBJ2-3, with D hard to call. CDR1 is SGHNT and CDR2 is YENEEA in the germline V gene. This CDR3 region has 15 residues. Trimming took off 1 base at V and 0 bases at J, with 8 bases between the two ends. DNA of the CDR3: TGTGCCAGCAGCTTAGGGATAGCTAGCACAGATACGCAGTATTTT. This translates into CASSLGIASTDTQYF.

This chain uses TRBV10-3 with TRBJ2-2; the D gene is possibly TRBD2 (6 bases). The CDR3 spans 15 residues. Trimming left V 4 bases short and J 3 bases short, with 12 bases between. Germline V gene sequence: CDR1 ENHRY, CDR2 SYGVKD. CDR3 protein: CAISGRGGHTGELFF. The CDR3 DNA follows: TGTGCCATCAGTGGGCGGGGCGGGCACACCGGGGAGCTGTTTTTT.

The chain is built from TRBV30 and TRBJ2-3; TRBD2 matches 10 bases. Per germline, CDR1 GTSNPN and CDR2 SVGIG (reference sequence). The CDR3 totals 19 residues. J gave up 4 bases and V 2 bases, and 18 bases lay outside the gene matches. Here the CDR3 reads CAWSPTPGKREGPPDTQYF. The DNA of the CDR3 is TGTGCCTGGAGTCCAACCCCAGGGAAGCGGGAGGGCCCCCCAGATACGCAGTATTTT.

This clone occurred a few times. This chain links TRBV28 with TRBJ1-5; 9 bases agree with TRBD1. The CDR3 has 15 residues. V lost 8 bases to trimming and J lost 6 bases; unmatched junction nucleotides: 11. Germline V gene sequence: CDR1 MDHEN, CDR2 SYDVKM. The CDR3 reads CASRPLTGGGQPQHF. In DNA form, the CDR3 reads TGTGCCAGCCGTCCCCTTACAGGGGGCGGTCAGCCCCAGCATTTT.

The chain joins TRBV5-1 to TRBJ2-7; a possible D gene is TRBD2 (6 bases). The germline V gene encodes CDR1 SGHRS and CDR2 YFSETQ. V was clipped by 4 bases and J by 2 bases, with 10 bases between them. The CDR3 spans 13 residues. CDR3: CASSTGVAYEQYF. The CDR3 DNA sequence: TGCGCCAGCAGCACGGGAGTGGCCTACGAGCAGTACTTC.

This clone showed up just a few times. It is unclear where the CDR3 begins or ends on the DNA, so no DNA is shown, and the CDR3 is as TCRdb lists it. This chain links TRBV9 with TRBJ2-2; whether TRBD1, the table's D call, matches the DNA was not checked. From germline, CDR1 is SGDLS and CDR2 YYNGEE. Ends included, the CDR3 has 22 residues. This chain's CDR3 is CASSTRTGRQRGAVFWCGELFF.